This T cell receptor beta chain was identified in a study of blood T cell repertoires in COVID-19. Study information: Samples taken during acute and convalescent COVID-19 were collected in the United States, Italy and Spain. PBMCs, B-cell-depleted T cells, or T cells provided the cDNA or gDNA that made up the material.

In the original workflow: Estimation of nucleated cell counts relied on the amplification of reference gene primers. Method: immunoSEQ multiplex PCR; TCRdb's copy keeps in-frame clones and lacks some. V, J and clone size are those of that table, while D and trimming were read from the DNA. Of just over 90,000 clones listed, approximately 80% are singletons. With 2 bases clipped from V and 0 bases from J, the junction kept 9 bases outside the gene matches. The germline gives CDR1 LGHNA, CDR2 YNFKEQ. The CDR3 has 18 amino acids. The receptor's source is a man between 65 and 85 years old with acute or convalescent COVID-19. Sequenced material: peripheral blood. The chain uses TRBV4-2 and TRBJ1-2, with 10 bases fitting TRBD1. The CDR3 nucleotides are TGTGCCAGCAGCCAACTACGGACAGGGGGAGGCACTAACTATGGCTACACCTTC. It translates to CASSQLRTGGGTNYGYTF.